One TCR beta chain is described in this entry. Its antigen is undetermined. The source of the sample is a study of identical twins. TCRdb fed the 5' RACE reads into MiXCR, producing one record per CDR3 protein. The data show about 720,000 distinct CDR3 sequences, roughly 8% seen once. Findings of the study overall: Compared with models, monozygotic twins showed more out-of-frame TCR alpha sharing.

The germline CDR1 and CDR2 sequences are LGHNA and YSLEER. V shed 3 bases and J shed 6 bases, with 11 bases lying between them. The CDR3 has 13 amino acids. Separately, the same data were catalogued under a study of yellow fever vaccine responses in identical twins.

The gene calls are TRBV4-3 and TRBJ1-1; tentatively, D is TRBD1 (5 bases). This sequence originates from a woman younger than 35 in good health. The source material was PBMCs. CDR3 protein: CASSQFRVAEAFF. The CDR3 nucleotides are TGCGCCAGCAGCCAGTTCAGGGTCGCTGAAGCTTTCTTT.